This TCR beta chain was documented in a study of cytomegalovirus exposure and HLA in healthy donors. Unmatched junction bases numbered 4, after V lost 1 base and J lost 8 bases. There are 14 residues in the CDR3. Germline lookup yields CDR1 KGHSH and CDR2 LQKENI. On this clone: The antigen remains undetermined.

60 Vbeta and 13 Jbeta primers were used in PCR. Produced via immunoSEQ multiplex PCR; TCRdb's table is partial and in-frame only. Here the sample spans over 150,000 clones, 75% to 90% being singletons. Findings and caveats of the study: Only CMV serostatus was available as immune exposure information. Some segments of the V type, notably TRBV6-2 and TRBV6-3, were excluded as indistinguishable. A later analysis found TCR association rates differed by HLA locus, highest for DRB1 and lowest for HLA-C.

The chain has TRBV18 and TRBJ1-4, with 7 bases matching TRBD1. The sequenced material came from PBMCs. This sequence was found in a woman aged 45 to 65 in good health and CMV-seropositive. The CDR3 protein is CASSPQGATEKLFF. The CDR3 DNA reads TGTGCCAGCTCACCACAGGGGGCGACCGAAAAACTGTTTTTT. Supplemented by reference TRBV18 and TRBJ1-4, the full variable domain reads NAGVMQNPRHLVRRRGQEARLRCSPMKGHSHVYWYRQLPEEGLKFMVYLQKENIIDESGMPKERFSAEFPKEGPSILRIQQVVRGDSAAYFCASSPQGATEKLFFGSGTQLSVL.